The rows below give T cell receptor beta chains drawn from one sample of a study of read filtering for tumor transcriptome and immune sequencing. TCRdb reprocessed the reads via MiXCR and lists one record per CDR3 protein. Of about 57,000 distinct CDR3 sequences in the sample, 20% to 25% were seen once. The sequenced sample was a population of CD138-negative cells sorted from bone marrow. The source of these receptors is a donor aged 40 or older with multiple myeloma. Each CDR3 is given with its conserved first and last residue. Each record gives: V gene, J gene, D gene, clone size, CDR3 protein, CDR3 DNA. The D gene is left open where the match is weak. Size values are once, few and many counts, or a class for expanded clones, and some rows have none.

v_call: TRBV5-3
j_call: TRBJ1-1
d_call: TRBD1
clone_size: few
cdr3_aa: CARSLDRGTRPDKNTEAFF
cdr3_nt: TGTGCCAGAAGCTTGGACAGGGGCACCCGGCCCGACAAGAACACTGAAGCTTTCTTT

v_call: TRBV20-1
j_call: TRBJ2-2
d_call: TRBD1
clone_size: .
cdr3_aa: CSARNAGTGAGELFF
cdr3_nt: TGCAGTGCTAGAAATGCCGGGACAGGGGCCGGGGAGCTGTTTTTT

v_call: TRBV7-8
j_call: TRBJ2-1
d_call: TRBD2
clone_size: .
cdr3_aa: CASRPRGGPSGEQFF
cdr3_nt: TGTGCCAGCCGCCCCCGGGGGGGCCCCTCGGGGGAGCAGTTCTTC

v_call: TRBV7-6
j_call: TRBJ2-7
d_call: TRBD1
clone_size: .
cdr3_aa: CASSYPTGDFYEQYF
cdr3_nt: TGTGCCAGCAGCTACCCGACAGGGGATTTTTACGAGCAGTACTTC

v_call: TRBV12-3/TRBV12-4
j_call: TRBJ2-5
d_call: .
clone_size: .
cdr3_aa: CASSPTVARGETQYF
cdr3_nt: TGTGCCAGCAGTCCAACGGTTGCGAGAGGGGAGACCCAGTACTTC

v_call: TRBV10-3
j_call: TRBJ1-5
d_call: .
clone_size: .
cdr3_aa: CASGGNQPQHF
cdr3_nt: TGTGCCTCCGGAGGCAATCAGCCCCAGCATTTT

v_call: TRBV19
j_call: TRBJ2-1
d_call: .
clone_size: medium-sized
cdr3_aa: CASSISYPTLHEQFF
cdr3_nt: TGTGCCAGTAGCATATCCTATCCTACTCTCCATGAGCAGTTCTTC

v_call: TRBV20-1
j_call: TRBJ2-7
d_call: TRBD2
clone_size: many
cdr3_aa: CSALTGTSGYEQYF
cdr3_nt: TGCAGTGCTCTAACTGGGACTAGCGGCTACGAGCAGTACTTC

v_call: TRBV29-1
j_call: TRBJ2-7
d_call: .
clone_size: .
cdr3_aa: CSVIAGHDYEQYF
cdr3_nt: TGCAGCGTCATCGCCGGACACGACTACGAGCAGTACTTC

v_call: TRBV19
j_call: TRBJ2-1
d_call: .
clone_size: .
cdr3_aa: CASSAYIATSRDEQFF
cdr3_nt: TGTGCCAGTAGTGCTTACATAGCAACCTCTCGAGATGAGCAGTTCTTC

v_call: TRBV27
j_call: TRBJ1-2
d_call: .
clone_size: many
cdr3_aa: CASGTPSINYGYTF
cdr3_nt: TGTGCCAGCGGAACCCCGTCGATTAACTATGGCTACACCTTC

v_call: TRBV2
j_call: TRBJ1-1
d_call: .
clone_size: many
cdr3_aa: CASSVGGENTEAFF
cdr3_nt: TGTGCCAGCAGTGTGGGAGGGGAAAACACTGAAGCTTTCTTT

v_call: TRBV2
j_call: TRBJ2-5
d_call: .
clone_size: .
cdr3_aa: CASSEKETQYF
cdr3_nt: TGTGCCAGCAGTGAAAAAGAGACCCAGTACTTC

v_call: TRBV10-1
j_call: TRBJ2-7
d_call: .
clone_size: many
cdr3_aa: CASSDSVGYEQYF
cdr3_nt: TGCGCCAGCAGTGACTCAGTAGGGTACGAGCAGTACTTC

v_call: TRBV10-1
j_call: TRBJ2-5
d_call: .
clone_size: many
cdr3_aa: CASARTPQETQYF
cdr3_nt: TGCGCCAGCGCAAGGACTCCTCAAGAGACCCAGTACTTC

v_call: TRBV5-1
j_call: TRBJ2-1
d_call: TRBD1
clone_size: many
cdr3_aa: CASSAGTESYNEQFF
cdr3_nt: TGCGCCAGCAGCGCCGGGACAGAGTCCTACAATGAGCAGTTCTTC

v_call: TRBV29-1
j_call: TRBJ2-3
d_call: TRBD1
clone_size: many
cdr3_aa: CSVASTGGTITDTQYF
cdr3_nt: TGCAGCGTTGCATCGACAGGGGGCACCATCACAGATACGCAGTATTTT

v_call: TRBV7-2
j_call: TRBJ2-5
d_call: TRBD1
clone_size: many
cdr3_aa: CASSLWGQSQETQYF
cdr3_nt: TGTGCCAGCAGCTTATGGGGACAGAGCCAAGAGACCCAGTACTTC

v_call: TRBV19
j_call: TRBJ2-7
d_call: TRBD2
clone_size: few
cdr3_aa: CASAGLAGVYEQYF
cdr3_nt: TGTGCCAGTGCCGGACTAGCGGGAGTTTACGAGCAGTACTTC

v_call: TRBV7-2
j_call: TRBJ2-3
d_call: .
clone_size: many
cdr3_aa: CASSNGDPALGDTQYF
cdr3_nt: TGTGCCAGCAGCAACGGAGACCCGGCCCTAGGCGATACGCAGTATTTT

v_call: TRBV29-1
j_call: TRBJ2-2
d_call: .
clone_size: .
cdr3_aa: CSARAGTGELFF
cdr3_nt: TGCAGCGCCAGAGCAGGCACCGGGGAGCTGTTTTTT

v_call: TRBV11-3
j_call: TRBJ2-1
d_call: .
clone_size: many
cdr3_aa: CASSLDPGHYNEQFF
cdr3_nt: TGTGCCAGCAGCTTAGATCCAGGACATTACAATGAGCAGTTCTTC

v_call: TRBV28
j_call: TRBJ2-5
d_call: .
clone_size: many
cdr3_aa: CASSLAGRRETQYF
cdr3_nt: TGTGCCAGCAGCTTGGCAGGGCGAAGGGAGACCCAGTACTTC

v_call: TRBV3-1
j_call: TRBJ1-2
d_call: .
clone_size: many
cdr3_aa: CASSQDPVNYGYTF
cdr3_nt: TGTGCCAGCAGCCAAGATCCAGTCAACTATGGCTACACCTTC

v_call: TRBV24-1
j_call: TRBJ2-3
d_call: .
clone_size: many
cdr3_aa: CATSDSTGSPDTQYF
cdr3_nt: TGTGCCACCAGTGATTCAACAGGCAGTCCGGATACGCAGTATTTT

v_call: TRBV7-9
j_call: TRBJ1-1
d_call: .
clone_size: .
cdr3_aa: CASSLIQSWGAFF
cdr3_nt: TGTGCCAGCAGCTTAATACAGTCTTGGGGAGCTTTCTTT

v_call: TRBV6-5
j_call: TRBJ2-1
d_call: TRBD2
clone_size: many
cdr3_aa: CASRAAGGIYNEQFF
cdr3_nt: TGTGCCAGCAGGGCAGCGGGAGGGATCTACAATGAGCAGTTCTTC

v_call: TRBV6-5
j_call: TRBJ2-7
d_call: .
clone_size: many
cdr3_aa: CASSYSIAYEQYF
cdr3_nt: TGTGCCAGCAGTTACTCGATCGCCTACGAGCAGTACTTC

v_call: TRBV28
j_call: TRBJ1-1
d_call: .
clone_size: many
cdr3_aa: CASSLSGDPGAEAFF
cdr3_nt: TGTGCCAGCAGTTTATCTGGGGATCCGGGTGCTGAAGCTTTCTTT

v_call: TRBV29-1
j_call: TRBJ2-5
d_call: TRBD1
clone_size: many
cdr3_aa: CSVRQGETQYF
cdr3_nt: TGCAGCGTTCGACAGGGGGAGACCCAGTACTTC

v_call: TRBV20-1
j_call: TRBJ2-1
d_call: .
clone_size: many
cdr3_aa: CSARPKGRSYNEQFF
cdr3_nt: TGCAGTGCTAGACCGAAAGGACGGTCCTACAATGAGCAGTTCTTC